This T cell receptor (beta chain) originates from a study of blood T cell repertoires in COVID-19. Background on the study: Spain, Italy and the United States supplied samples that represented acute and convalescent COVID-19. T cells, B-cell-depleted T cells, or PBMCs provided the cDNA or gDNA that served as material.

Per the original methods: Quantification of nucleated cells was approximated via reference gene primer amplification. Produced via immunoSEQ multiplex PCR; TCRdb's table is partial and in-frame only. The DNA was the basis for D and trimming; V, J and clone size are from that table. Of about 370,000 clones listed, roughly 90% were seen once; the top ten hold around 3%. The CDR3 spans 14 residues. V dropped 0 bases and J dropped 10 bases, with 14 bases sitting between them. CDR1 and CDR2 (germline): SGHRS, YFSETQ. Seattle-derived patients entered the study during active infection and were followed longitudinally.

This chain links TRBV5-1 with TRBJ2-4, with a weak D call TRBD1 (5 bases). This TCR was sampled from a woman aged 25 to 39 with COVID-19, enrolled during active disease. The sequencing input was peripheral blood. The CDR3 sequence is CASSLVGLLGIQYF. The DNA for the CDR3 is TGCGCCAGCAGCTTGGTGGGGCTCTTGGGTATTCAGTACTTC.